What follows is one T cell receptor (beta chain) and its context. The length of the CDR3 is 17 residues. J was trimmed by 0 bases and V by 1 base; bases with no gene match: 8. Per the germline V gene, CDR1 is SGHRS and CDR2 is YFSETQ. The data belong to a study of B cell selection in AIRE deficiency. The regulatory T cell sort gate was CD4+CD25hiCD127low/negative. Measured with immunoSEQ multiplex PCR; TCRdb has only the in-frame clones, and not every one. The sample lists approximately 14,000 clones, around 93% seen once, with 1.1% in the top ten. The clonotype comes from a human donor with AIRE deficiency. The chain links TRBV5-1 to TRBJ1-1, with 8 bases fitting TRBD1. The specimen sequenced was Tregs sorted from PBMCs. The CDR3 loop reads CASSLTWTGPMNTEAFF. The CDR3 DNA reads TGCGCCAGCAGCTTGACGTGGACAGGGCCTATGAACACTGAAGCTTTCTTT.